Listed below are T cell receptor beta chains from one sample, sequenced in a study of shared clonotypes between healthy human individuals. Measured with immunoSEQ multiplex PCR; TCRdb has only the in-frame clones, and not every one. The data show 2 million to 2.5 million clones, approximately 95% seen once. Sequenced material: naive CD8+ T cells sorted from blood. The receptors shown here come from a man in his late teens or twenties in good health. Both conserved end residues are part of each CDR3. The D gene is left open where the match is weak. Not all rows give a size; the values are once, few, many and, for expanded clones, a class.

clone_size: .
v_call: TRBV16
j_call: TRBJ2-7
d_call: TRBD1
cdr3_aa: CASSPAPGTGGYEQYF
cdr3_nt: TGTGCCAGCAGCCCCGCACCCGGGACAGGGGGCTACGAGCAGTACTTC

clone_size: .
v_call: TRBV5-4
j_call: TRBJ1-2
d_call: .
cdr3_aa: CASSFAGTPGDYGYTF
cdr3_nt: TGTGCCAGCAGCTTTGCCGGGACGCCGGGGGACTATGGCTACACCTTC

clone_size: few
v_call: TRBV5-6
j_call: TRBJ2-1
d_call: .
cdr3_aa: CASSLGGLEQFF
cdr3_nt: TGTGCCAGCAGCTTGGGGGGGCTTGAGCAGTTCTTC

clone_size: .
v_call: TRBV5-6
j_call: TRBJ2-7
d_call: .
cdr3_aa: CASSLGLEASYEQYF
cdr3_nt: TGTGCCAGCAGCCTAGGACTGGAAGCATCCTACGAGCAGTACTTC

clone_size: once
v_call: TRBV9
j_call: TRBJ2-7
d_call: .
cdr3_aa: CASSVAGDTGLGYEQYF
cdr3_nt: TGTGCCAGCAGCGTCGCAGGGGACACCGGACTAGGATACGAGCAGTACTTC

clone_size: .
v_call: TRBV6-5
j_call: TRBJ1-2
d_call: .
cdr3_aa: CASRDSYGYTF
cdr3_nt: TGTGCCAGCAGGGACAGCTATGGCTACACCTTC

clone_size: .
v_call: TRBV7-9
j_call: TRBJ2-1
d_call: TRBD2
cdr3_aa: CASSSTSGREYNEQFF
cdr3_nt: TGTGCCAGCAGCTCCACTAGCGGGAGGGAATACAATGAGCAGTTCTTC

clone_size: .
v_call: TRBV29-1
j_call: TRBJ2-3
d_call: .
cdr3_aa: CSVEDRVSITDTQYF
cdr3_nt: TGCAGCGTTGAAGATCGGGTCAGTATCACAGATACGCAGTATTTT

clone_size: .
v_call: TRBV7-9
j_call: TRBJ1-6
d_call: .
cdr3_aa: CASSLDLSKERSPLHF
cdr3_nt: TGTGCCAGCAGCTTAGATTTGTCCAAGGAAAGGTCACCCCTCCACTTT

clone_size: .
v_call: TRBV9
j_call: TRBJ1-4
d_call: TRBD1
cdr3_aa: CASSSGTENEKLFF
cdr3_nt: TGTGCCAGCAGCTCCGGGACAGAGAATGAAAAACTGTTTTTT

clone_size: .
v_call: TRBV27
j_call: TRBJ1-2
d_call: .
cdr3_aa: CASSLSGGLGGGYTF
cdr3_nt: TGTGCCAGCAGTTTATCGGGGGGGTTGGGCGGTGGCTACACCTTC

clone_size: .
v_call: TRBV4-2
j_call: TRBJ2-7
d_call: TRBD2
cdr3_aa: CASSQGGLAGSLSYEQYF
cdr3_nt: TGTGCCAGCAGCCAAGGGGGACTAGCGGGATCCCTCTCCTACGAGCAGTACTTC

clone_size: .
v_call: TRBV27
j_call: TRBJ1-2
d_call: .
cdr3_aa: CASSLSMRGHGYTF
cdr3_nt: TGTGCCAGCAGTTTATCGATGAGGGGACATGGCTACACCTTC

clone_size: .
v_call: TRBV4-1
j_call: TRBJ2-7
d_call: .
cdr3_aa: CASSQVWDSPYEQYF
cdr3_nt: TGCGCCAGCAGCCAAGTTTGGGACTCCCCCTACGAGCAGTACTTC

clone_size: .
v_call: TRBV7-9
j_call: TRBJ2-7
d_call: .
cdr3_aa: CASSSQGRHEQYF
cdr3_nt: TGTGCCAGCAGCTCCCAGGGGCGGCACGAGCAGTACTTC

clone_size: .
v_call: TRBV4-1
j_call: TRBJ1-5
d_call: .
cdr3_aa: CASSQTGLYPQHF
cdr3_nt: TGCGCCAGCAGCCAAACCGGGCTTTATCCCCAGCATTTT

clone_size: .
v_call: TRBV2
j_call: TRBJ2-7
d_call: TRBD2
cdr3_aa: CASRGLASYEQYF
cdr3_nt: TGTGCCAGCAGGGGACTAGCGTCCTACGAGCAGTACTTC

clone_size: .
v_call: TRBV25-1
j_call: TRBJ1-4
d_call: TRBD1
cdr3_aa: CASSDWDRPTNEKLFF
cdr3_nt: TGTGCCAGCAGTGACTGGGACAGACCAACTAATGAAAAACTGTTTTTT

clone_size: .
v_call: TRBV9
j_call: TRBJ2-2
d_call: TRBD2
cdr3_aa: CASSDTGLAAGELFF
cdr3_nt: TGTGCCAGCAGCGATACGGGACTAGCGGCTGGGGAGCTGTTTTTT

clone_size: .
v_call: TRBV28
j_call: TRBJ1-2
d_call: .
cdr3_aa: CASSFQEPYGYTF
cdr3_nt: TGTGCCAGCAGTTTTCAGGAACCCTATGGCTACACCTTC

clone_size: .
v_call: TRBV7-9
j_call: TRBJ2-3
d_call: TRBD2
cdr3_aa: CASSNSGSRDTQYF
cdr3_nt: TGTGCCAGCAGTAATAGCGGGAGCAGAGATACGCAGTATTTT

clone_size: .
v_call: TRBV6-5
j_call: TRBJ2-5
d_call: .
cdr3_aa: CASSYSGETQYF
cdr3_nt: TGTGCCAGCAGTTACAGTGGAGAGACCCAGTACTTC

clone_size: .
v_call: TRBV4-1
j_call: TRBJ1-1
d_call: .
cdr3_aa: CASSQDAEIEAFF
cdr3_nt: TGCGCCAGCAGCCAAGATGCAGAAATCGAAGCTTTCTTT

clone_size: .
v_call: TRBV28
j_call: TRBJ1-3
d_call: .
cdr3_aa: CASSLSAEGEGRNTIYF
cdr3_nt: TGTGCCAGCAGTCTGAGTGCGGAGGGTGAGGGGAGAAACACCATATATTTT

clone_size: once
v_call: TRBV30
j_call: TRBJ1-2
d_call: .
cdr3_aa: CAWSIGGLDGYTF
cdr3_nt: TGTGCCTGGAGTATAGGGGGGCTCGATGGCTACACCTTC

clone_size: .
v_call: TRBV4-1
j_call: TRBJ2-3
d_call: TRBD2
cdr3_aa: CASSHSSGSFVDTQYF
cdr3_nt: TGCGCCAGCAGCCATTCTAGCGGGAGCTTTGTAGATACGCAGTATTTT

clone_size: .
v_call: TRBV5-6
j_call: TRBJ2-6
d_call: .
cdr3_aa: CASSLEGPLANVLTF
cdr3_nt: TGTGCCAGCAGCTTGGAAGGACCCCTGGCCAACGTCCTGACTTTC

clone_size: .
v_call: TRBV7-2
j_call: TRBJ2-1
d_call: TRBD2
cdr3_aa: CASSPGAREISNEQFF
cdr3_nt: TGTGCCAGCAGCCCCGGGGCGCGGGAGATCTCCAATGAGCAGTTCTTC

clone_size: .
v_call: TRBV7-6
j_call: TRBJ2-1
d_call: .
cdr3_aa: CASSATLYNEQFF
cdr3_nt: TGTGCCAGCAGCGCGACCCTCTACAATGAGCAGTTCTTC

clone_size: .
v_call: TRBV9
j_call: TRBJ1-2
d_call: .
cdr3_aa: CASSVGGDYGYTF
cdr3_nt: TGTGCCAGCAGCGTCGGCGGAGACTATGGCTACACCTTC

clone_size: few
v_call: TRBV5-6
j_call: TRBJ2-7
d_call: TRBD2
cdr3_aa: CASSPRSGGFYEQYF
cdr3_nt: TGTGCCAGCAGCCCCCGAAGCGGGGGTTTCTACGAGCAGTACTTC

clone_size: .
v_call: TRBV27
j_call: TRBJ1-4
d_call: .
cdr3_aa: CATRSTNEKLFF
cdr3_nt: TGTGCCACCAGATCAACTAATGAAAAACTGTTTTTT

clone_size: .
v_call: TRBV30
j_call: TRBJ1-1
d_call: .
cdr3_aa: CAWSDELGAFF
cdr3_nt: TGTGCCTGGAGTGACGAACTCGGAGCTTTCTTT

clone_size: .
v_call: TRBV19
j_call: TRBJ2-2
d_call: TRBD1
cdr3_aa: CASSVGTGWTGELFF
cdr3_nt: TGTGCCAGTAGTGTAGGGACAGGATGGACCGGGGAGCTGTTTTTT

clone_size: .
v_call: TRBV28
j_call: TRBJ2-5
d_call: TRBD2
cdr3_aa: CASGLAGVWQETQYF
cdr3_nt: TGTGCCAGCGGACTAGCGGGGGTTTGGCAAGAGACCCAGTACTTC